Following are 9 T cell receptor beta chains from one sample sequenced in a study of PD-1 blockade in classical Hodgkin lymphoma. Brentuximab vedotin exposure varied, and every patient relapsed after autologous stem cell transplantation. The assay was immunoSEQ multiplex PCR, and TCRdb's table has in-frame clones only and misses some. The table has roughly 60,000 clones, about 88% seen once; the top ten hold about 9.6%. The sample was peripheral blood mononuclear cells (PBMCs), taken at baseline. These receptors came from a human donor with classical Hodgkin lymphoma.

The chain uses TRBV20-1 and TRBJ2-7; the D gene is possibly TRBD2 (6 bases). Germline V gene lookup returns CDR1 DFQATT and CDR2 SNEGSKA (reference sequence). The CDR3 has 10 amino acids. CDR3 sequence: CRAGGGEQYF. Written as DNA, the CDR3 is TGCAGGGCTGGTGGGGGGGAGCAGTACTTC.

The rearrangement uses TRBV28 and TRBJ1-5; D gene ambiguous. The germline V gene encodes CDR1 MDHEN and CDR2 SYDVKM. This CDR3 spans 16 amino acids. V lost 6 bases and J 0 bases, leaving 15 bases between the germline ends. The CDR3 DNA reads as TGTGCCAGCAGAACGGGTCCAACTTATAGCAATCAGCCCCAGCATTTT. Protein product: CASRTGPTYSNQPQHF.

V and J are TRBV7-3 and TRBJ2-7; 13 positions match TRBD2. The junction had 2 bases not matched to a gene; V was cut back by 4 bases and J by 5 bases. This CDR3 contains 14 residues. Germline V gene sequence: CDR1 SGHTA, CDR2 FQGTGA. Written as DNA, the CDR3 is TGTGCCAGCAGCTCAGGACTAGCGGGGGACGAGCAGTACTTC. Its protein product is CASSSGLAGDEQYF.

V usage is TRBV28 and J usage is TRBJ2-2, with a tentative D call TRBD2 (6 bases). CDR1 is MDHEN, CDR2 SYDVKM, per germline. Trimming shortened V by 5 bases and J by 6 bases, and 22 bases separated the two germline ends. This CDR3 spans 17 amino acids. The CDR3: CASSPTLNGRSAGELFF. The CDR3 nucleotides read TGTGCCAGCAGTCCTACGTTAAACGGGAGAAGTGCCGGGGAGCTGTTTTTT.

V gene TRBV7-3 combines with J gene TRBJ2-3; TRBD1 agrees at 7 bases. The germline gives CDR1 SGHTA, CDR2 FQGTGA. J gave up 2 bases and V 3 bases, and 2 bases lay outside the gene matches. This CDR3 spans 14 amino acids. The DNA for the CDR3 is TGTGCCAGCAGCTTTACAGGGGTCACAGATACGCAGTATTTT. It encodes CASSFTGVTDTQYF.

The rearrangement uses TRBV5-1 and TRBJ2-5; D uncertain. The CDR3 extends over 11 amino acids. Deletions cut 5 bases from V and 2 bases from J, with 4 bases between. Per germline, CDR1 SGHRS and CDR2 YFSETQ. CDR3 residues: CASRLQETQYF. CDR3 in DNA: TGCGCCAGCAGGTTGCAAGAGACCCAGTACTTC.

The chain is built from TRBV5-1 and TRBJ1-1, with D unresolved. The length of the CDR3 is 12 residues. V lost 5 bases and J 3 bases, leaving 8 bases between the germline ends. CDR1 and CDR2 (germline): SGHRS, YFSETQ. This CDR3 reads CASRDGYTEAFF. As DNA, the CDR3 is TGCGCCAGCAGGGACGGATACACTGAAGCTTTCTTT.

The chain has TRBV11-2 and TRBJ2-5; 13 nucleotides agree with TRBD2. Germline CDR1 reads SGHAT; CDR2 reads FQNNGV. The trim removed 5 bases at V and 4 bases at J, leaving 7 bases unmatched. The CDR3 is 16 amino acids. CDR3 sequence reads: CASSPRGLAGAETQYF. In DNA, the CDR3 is TGTGCCAGCAGCCCCCGAGGACTAGCGGGAGCAGAGACCCAGTACTTC.

For the CDR3, the DNA is TGTGCCAGCAGCTTACTCAGCGGATCTATCGAGCAGTACTTC. Its translation is CASSLLSGSIEQYF. The rearrangement uses TRBV7-8 and TRBJ2-7, with a weak D call TRBD2 (5 bases). V was cut by 2 bases and J by 6 bases, with 14 bases left in between. Germline assignment: CDR1 SGHVS and CDR2 FQNEAQ. The CDR3 is made up of 14 amino acids.